This is a list of T cell receptor beta chains from one sample in a study of shared T cell receptors in the human thymus. Sequenced by immunoSEQ multiplex PCR; TCRdb stores in-frame clones only, minus some. The sample lists about 730,000 clones, roughly 88% occurring once. These data were also filed under a second study, of human thymus T cells.

The source material was thymocytes. These receptors originate from a girl less than two years old with a congenital heart defect. CDR3s include the opening cysteine and the closing phenylalanine or tryptophan. A D gene is named only where the DNA matches it firmly. The size of a clone is reported for some rows only, either as once, few or many, or as a class for expanded clones.

d_gene | j_gene | abundance | v_gene | CDR3nt | CDR3aa
TRBD1 | TRBJ2-7 | . | TRBV18 | TGTGCCAGCTCAAACAGGGACAGGGCTGGCTACGAGCAGTACTTC | CASSNRDRAGYEQYF
TRBD2 | TRBJ2-1 | . | TRBV10-3 | TGTGCCATCAGTGACCCACGACTAGCGGGGGGGCTCGGGAGGTTCTTC | CAISDPRLAGGLGRFF
. | TRBJ1-2 | few | TRBV11-2 | TGTGCCAGCAGCTTCGGTATAAATCGGGAGGTCTATGGCTACACCTTC | CASSFGINREVYGYTF
. | TRBJ2-7 | . | TRBV5-4 | TGTGCCAGCAGCTTGGCCGGGAACCGGCGGCGGGAGCAGTACTTC | CASSLAGNRRREQYF
. | TRBJ1-1 | . | TRBV9 | TGTGCCAGCAGCGCGAGATACAGCGGGGTGAACACTGAAGCTTTCTTT | CASSARYSGVNTEAFF
TRBD2 | TRBJ2-5 | . | TRBV4-3 | TGCGCCAGCAGCCAGGAAGCGGGGGATGAGACCCAGTACTTC | CASSQEAGDETQYF
TRBD1 | TRBJ1-1 | . | TRBV10-1 | TGCGCCAGCAGTGAGAACGCGGGACAGGGGGCTGAAGCTTTCTTT | CASSENAGQGAEAFF
TRBD2 | TRBJ2-1 | . | TRBV7-3 | TGTGCCAGCAGTCTAGCGGGGGGAGTTTACAATGAGCAGTTCTTC | CASSLAGGVYNEQFF
. | TRBJ2-3 | few | TRBV19 | TGTGCCAGTAGTACAGACCCGGGACTTACAGATACGCAGTATTTT | CASSTDPGLTDTQYF
TRBD2 | TRBJ2-3 | . | TRBV2 | TGTGCCAGGGAAACGGTTCCGAAAACTAGCGGGGGGGCCGAGGATACGCAGTATTTT | CARETVPKTSGGAEDTQYF
TRBD1 | TRBJ1-2 | . | TRBV7-2 | TGTGCCAGCAGCTTACGCTCCCCTTTCGACAGGGCCTATGGCTACACCTTC | CASSLRSPFDRAYGYTF
TRBD2 | TRBJ2-2 | . | TRBV9 | TGTGCCAGCAGCGAGTCTAGCGGGGGATCCGCGAACACCGGGGAGCTGTTTTTT | CASSESSGGSANTGELFF
. | TRBJ2-3 | . | TRBV9 | TGTGCCAGCAGCGTAAGGAGTCAGGGGCTAGGCACAGATACGCAGTATTTT | CASSVRSQGLGTDTQYF
TRBD1 | TRBJ1-2 | . | TRBV5-6 | TGTGCCAGCAGCGCCAAGACCGGACAGGGGGCGAGATATGGCTACACCTTC | CASSAKTGQGARYGYTF
TRBD1 | TRBJ1-2 | once | TRBV2 | TGTGCCAGCAGGAAGGCGGGACAGGGGGCGTGCGGCTACACCTTC | CASRKAGQGACGYTF
TRBD2 | TRBJ2-2 | once | TRBV9 | TGTGCCAGCAGCGTAGGAGGCCGTTCGGCGGGGGGGCCGTACGGGGAGCTGTTTTTT | CASSVGGRSAGGPYGELFF
. | TRBJ1-5 | . | TRBV6-1 | TGTGCCAGCAGTGCCGACATCGTCCAGCCCCAGCATTTT | CASSADIVQPQHF
TRBD2 | TRBJ2-7 | . | TRBV7-9 | TGTGCCAGCAGCTCCGGGACTAGCGGATACGAGCAGTACTTC | CASSSGTSGYEQYF
TRBD1 | TRBJ1-1 | . | TRBV2 | TGTGCCAGCCTCCCTGGGGACAGGGGGTGGCTCACTGAAGCTTTCTTT | CASLPGDRGWLTEAFF
TRBD2 | TRBJ2-7 | . | TRBV5-8 | TGTGCCAGCAGCCCTCGGGGGGGGCCCTACGAGCAGTACTTC | CASSPRGGPYEQYF
. | TRBJ2-3 | . | TRBV2 | TGTGCCAGCAGTGAGGGGTGGGGGGAGAACACAGATACGCAGTATTTT | CASSEGWGENTDTQYF
TRBD1 | TRBJ1-4 | few | TRBV5-1 | TGCGCCAGCAGCCCTGGGACAGGGGAGGGAACTAATGAAAAACTGTTTTTT | CASSPGTGEGTNEKLFF
. | TRBJ1-2 | . | TRBV27 | TGTGCCAGCAGTTTCTCGGGGGGCACCGGCGGCTACACCTTC | CASSFSGGTGGYTF
. | TRBJ1-2 | . | TRBV7-9 | TGTGCCAGCAGCTTAGATTCGGGGAATATCTATGGCTACACCTTC | CASSLDSGNIYGYTF
TRBD2 | TRBJ2-7 | . | TRBV10-2 | TGCGCCAGCAGCCAATACCCGACTAGCGGGGGGGGTCACGAGCAGTACTTC | CASSQYPTSGGGHEQYF
. | TRBJ1-2 | . | TRBV27 | TGTGCCAGCAATTCGAATCCCCCAGGGGAGAGCGGCTACACCTTC | CASNSNPPGESGYTF
. | TRBJ1-1 | . | TRBV27 | TGTGCCAGCAGTTTAACCCTACAGGCGAACACTGAAGCTTTCTTT | CASSLTLQANTEAFF
TRBD2 | TRBJ2-3 | . | TRBV11-2 | TGTGCCAGCAGCTTTACCAGCGGGGTGCGCACAGATACGCAGTATTTT | CASSFTSGVRTDTQYF
TRBD2 | TRBJ2-3 | few | TRBV9 | TGTGCCAGCAGCGTAACTAGCGGAAGCACAGATACGCAGTATTTT | CASSVTSGSTDTQYF
. | TRBJ1-2 | . | TRBV2 | TGTGCCAGCAGTGTTCCCAGGGAGGGTGGCTACACCTTC | CASSVPREGGYTF
. | TRBJ2-3 | . | TRBV19 | TGTGCCAGTAGTATATTAGAACCTGGCACAGATACGCAGTATTTT | CASSILEPGTDTQYF
TRBD2 | TRBJ2-1 | once | TRBV4-1 | TGCGCCAGCAGCCGCGGGGGGGGAGGCACACGGCATGAGCAGTTCTTC | CASSRGGGGTRHEQFF
. | TRBJ2-7 | few | TRBV5-6 | TGTGCCAGCAGCTACACCGGGACAATGACCCTACGGAGCTCCTACGAGCAGTACTTC | CASSYTGTMTLRSSYEQYF
. | TRBJ1-5 | few | TRBV2 | TGTGCCAGCAGTTCCAGGGGCGGGCGTAGCAATCAGCCCCAGCATTTT | CASSSRGGRSNQPQHF